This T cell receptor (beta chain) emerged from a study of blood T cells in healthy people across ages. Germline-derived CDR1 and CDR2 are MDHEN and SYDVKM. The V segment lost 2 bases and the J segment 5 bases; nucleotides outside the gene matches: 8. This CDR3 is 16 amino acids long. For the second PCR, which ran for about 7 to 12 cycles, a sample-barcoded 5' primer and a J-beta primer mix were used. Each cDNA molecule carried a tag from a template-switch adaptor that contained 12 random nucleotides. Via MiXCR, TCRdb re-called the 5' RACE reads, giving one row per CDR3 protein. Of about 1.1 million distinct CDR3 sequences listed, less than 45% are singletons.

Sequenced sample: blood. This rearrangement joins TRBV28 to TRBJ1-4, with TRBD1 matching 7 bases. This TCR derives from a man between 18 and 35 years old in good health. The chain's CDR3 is CASSLAGARGNEKLFF. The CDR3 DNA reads TGTGCCAGCAGTTTAGCCGGGGCCAGGGGGAATGAAAAACTGTTTTTT.